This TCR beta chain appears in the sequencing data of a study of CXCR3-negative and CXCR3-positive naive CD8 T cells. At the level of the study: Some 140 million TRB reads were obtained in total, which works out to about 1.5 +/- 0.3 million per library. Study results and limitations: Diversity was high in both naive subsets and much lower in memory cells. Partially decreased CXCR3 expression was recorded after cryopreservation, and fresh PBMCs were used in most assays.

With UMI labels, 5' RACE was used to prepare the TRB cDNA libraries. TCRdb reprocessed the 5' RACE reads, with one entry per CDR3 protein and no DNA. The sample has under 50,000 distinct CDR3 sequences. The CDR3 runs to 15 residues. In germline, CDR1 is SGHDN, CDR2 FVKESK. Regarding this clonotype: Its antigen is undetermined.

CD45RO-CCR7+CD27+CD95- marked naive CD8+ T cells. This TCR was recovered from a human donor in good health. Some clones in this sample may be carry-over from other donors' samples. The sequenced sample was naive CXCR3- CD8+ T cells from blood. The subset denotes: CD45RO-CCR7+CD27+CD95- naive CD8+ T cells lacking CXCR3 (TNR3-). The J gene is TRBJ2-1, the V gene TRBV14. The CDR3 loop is CASSQGLSAYNEQFF.